This TCR beta chain was profiled in a study of cytomegalovirus exposure and HLA in healthy donors. Study-level findings and limits: Certain sequence variants were highly shared and formed a cluster, and this cluster was likely a sequencing artifact.

This CDR3 has 16 residues. V was shortened by 4 bases and J by 4 bases, with 16 bases between the two germline ends. Germline V CDR1 and CDR2: SGHTA, FQGNSA. PCR primers comprised 60 Vbeta and 13 Jbeta primers. In the source study's methods: About 12 million of the 80 million or so unique TCR beta chains counted in a later analysis were shared. Clones were sequenced by immunoSEQ multiplex PCR, and TCRdb holds only the in-frame ones, with some missing. Clone size and V and J calls were adopted from that table, with D and trimming inferred from the DNA. The sample includes some 78,000 clones, about three quarters of them seen just once. Points on this clone: Its antigen is unidentified.

The TCR was taken from a woman in her forties in good health and CMV-seropositive. The sequenced sample was PBMCs. V usage is TRBV7-2 and J usage is TRBJ1-4, with a possible D match to TRBD1 (5 bases). The CDR3 loop is CASSSQARGNNEKLFF. The CDR3 DNA reads TGTGCCAGCAGCTCGCAGGCCCGGGGGAATAATGAAAAACTGTTTTTT.